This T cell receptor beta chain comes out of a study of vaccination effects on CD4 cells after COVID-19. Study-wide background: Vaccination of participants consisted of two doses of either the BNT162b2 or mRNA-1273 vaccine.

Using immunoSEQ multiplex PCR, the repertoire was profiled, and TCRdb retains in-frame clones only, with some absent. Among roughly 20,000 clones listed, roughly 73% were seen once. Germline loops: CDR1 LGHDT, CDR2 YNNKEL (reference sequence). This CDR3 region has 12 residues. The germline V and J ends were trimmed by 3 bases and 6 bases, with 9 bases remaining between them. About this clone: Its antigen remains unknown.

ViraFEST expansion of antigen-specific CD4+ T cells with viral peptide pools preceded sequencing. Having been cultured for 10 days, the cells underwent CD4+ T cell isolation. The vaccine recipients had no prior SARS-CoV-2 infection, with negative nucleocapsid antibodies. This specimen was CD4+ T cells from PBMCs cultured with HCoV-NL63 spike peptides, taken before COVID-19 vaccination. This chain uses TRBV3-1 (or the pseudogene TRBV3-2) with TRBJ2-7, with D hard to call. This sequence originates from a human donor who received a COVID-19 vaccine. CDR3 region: CASSHPGGEQYF. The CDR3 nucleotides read TGTGCCAGCAGCCACCCCGGCGGCGAGCAGTACTTC.